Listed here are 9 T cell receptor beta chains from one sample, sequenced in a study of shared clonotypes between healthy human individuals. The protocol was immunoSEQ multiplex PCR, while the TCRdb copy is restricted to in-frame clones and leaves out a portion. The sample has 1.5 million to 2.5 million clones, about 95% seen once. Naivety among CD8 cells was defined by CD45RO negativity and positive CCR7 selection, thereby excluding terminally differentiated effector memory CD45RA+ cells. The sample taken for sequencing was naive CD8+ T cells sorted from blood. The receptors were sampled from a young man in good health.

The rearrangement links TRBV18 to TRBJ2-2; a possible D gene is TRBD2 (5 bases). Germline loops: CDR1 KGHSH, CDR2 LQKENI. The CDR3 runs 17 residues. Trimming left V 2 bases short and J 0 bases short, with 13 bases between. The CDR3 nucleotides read TGTGCCAGCTCACCAGGAACGGGATATTCGAACACCGGGGAGCTGTTTTTT. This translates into CASSPGTGYSNTGELFF.

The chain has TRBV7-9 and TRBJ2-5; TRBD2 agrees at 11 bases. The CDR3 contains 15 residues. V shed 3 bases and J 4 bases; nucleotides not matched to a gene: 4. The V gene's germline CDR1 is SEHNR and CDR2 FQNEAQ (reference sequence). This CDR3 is CASSFRLAGGETQYF. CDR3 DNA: TGTGCCAGCAGCTTCCGTCTAGCGGGAGGAGAGACCCAGTACTTC.

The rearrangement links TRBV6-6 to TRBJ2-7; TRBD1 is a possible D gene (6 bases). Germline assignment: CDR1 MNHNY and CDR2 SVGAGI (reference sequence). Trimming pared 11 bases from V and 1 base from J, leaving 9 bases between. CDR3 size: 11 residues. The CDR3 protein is CACGQSYEQYF. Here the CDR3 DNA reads TGTGCCTGCGGACAGTCCTACGAGCAGTACTTC.

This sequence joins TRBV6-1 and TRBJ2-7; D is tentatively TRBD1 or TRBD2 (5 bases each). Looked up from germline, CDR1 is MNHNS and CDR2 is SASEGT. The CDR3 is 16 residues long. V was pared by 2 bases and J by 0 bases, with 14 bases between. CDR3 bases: TGTGCCAGCAGTGAATTTAGTGGGGGATACTCCTACGAGCAGTACTTC. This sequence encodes CASSEFSGGYSYEQYF.

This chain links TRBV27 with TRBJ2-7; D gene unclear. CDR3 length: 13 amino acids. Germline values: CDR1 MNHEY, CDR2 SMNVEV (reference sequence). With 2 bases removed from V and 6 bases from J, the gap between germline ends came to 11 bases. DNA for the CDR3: TGTGCCAGCAGTTTACTCTGGGGTGGCGAGCAGTACTTC. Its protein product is CASSLLWGGEQYF.

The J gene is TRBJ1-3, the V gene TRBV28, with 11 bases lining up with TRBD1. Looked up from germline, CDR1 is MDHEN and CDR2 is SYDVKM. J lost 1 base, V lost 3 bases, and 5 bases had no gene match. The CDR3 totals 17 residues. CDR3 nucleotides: TGTGCCAGCAGTTTCGCCGGGACAGGGGGGTCTGGAAACACCATATATTTT. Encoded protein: CASSFAGTGGSGNTIYF. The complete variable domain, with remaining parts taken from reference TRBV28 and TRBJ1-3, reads DVKVTQSSRYLVKRTGEKVFLECVQDMDHENMFWYRQDPGLGLRLIYFSYDVKMKEKGDIPEGYSVSREKKERFSLILESASTNQTSMYLCASSFAGTGGSGNTIYFGEGSWLTVV.

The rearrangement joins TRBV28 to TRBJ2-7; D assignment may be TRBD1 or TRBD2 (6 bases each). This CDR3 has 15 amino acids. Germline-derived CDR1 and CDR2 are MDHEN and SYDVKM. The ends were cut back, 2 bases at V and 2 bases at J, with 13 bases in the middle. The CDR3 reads CASSLVGGGTYEQYF. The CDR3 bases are TGTGCCAGCAGTTTAGTGGGGGGCGGTACCTACGAGCAGTACTTC.

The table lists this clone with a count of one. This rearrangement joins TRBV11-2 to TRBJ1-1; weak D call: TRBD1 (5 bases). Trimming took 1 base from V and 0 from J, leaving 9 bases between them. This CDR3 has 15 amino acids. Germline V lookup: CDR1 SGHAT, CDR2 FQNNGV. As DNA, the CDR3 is TGTGCCAGCAGCTTAGTGGACATCATGAACACTGAAGCTTTCTTT. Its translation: CASSLVDIMNTEAFF.

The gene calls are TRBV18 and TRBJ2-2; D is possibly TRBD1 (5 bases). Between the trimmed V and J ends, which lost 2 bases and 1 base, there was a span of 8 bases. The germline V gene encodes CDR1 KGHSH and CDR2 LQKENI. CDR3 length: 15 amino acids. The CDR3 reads CASSPGQLNTGELFF. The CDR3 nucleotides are TGTGCCAGCTCACCAGGACAATTGAACACCGGGGAGCTGTTTTTT.